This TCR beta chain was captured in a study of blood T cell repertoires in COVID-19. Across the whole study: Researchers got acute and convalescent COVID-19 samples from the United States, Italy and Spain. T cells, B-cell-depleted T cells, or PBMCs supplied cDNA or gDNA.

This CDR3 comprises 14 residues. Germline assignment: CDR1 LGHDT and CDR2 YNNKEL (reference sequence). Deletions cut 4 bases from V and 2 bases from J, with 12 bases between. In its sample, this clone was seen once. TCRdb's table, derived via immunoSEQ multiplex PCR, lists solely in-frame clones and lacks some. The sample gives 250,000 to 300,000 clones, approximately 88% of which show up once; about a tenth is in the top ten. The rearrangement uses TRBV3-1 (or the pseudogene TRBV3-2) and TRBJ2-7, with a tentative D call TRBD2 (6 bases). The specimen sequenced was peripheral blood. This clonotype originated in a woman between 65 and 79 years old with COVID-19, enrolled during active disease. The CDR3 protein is CASSLAAGAYEQYF. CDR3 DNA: TGTGCCAGCAGCCTCGCAGCGGGTGCCTACGAGCAGTACTTC.